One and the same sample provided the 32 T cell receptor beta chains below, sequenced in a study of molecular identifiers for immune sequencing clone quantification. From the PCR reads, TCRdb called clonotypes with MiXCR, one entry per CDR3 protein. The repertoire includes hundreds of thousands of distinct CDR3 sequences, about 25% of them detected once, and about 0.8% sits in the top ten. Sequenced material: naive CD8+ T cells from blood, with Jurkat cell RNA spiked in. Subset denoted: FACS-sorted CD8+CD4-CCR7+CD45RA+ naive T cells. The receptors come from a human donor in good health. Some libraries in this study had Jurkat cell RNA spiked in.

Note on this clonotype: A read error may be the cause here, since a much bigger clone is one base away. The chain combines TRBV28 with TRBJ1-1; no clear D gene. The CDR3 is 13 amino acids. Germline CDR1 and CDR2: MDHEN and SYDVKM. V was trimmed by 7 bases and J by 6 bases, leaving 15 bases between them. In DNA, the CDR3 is TGTGCCAGCACCATCACCCCTTCAGCTGAAGCTTTCTTT. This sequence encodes CASTITPSAEAFF.

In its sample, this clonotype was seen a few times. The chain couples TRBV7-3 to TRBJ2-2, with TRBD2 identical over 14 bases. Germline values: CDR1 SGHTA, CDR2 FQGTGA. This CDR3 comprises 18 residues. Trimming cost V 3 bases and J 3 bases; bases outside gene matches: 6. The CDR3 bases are TGTGCCAGCAGCTTGGGACTAGCGGGAGACCTGGACACCGGGGAGCTGTTTTTT. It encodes CASSLGLAGDLDTGELFF.

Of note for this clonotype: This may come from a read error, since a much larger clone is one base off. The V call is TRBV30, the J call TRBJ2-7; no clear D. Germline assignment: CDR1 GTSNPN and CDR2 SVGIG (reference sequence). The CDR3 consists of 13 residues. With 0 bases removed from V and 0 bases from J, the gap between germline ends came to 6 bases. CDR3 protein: CAWSVWGSYEQYF. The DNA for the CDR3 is TGTGCCTGGAGTGTATGGGGCTCCTACGAGCAGTACTTC. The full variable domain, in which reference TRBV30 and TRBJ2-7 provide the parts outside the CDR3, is SQTIHQWPATLVQPVGSPLSLECTVEGTSNPNLYWYRQAAGRGLQLLFYSVGIGQISSEVPQNLSASRPQDRQFILSSKKLLLSDSGFYLCAWSVWGSYEQYFGPGTRLTVT.

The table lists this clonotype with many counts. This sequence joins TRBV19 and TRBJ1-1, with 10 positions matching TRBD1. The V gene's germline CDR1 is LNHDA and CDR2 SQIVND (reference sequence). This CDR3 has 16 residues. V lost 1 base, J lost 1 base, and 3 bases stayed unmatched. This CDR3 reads CASSIVTGGSNTEAFF. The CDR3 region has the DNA TGTGCCAGTAGTATAGTGACAGGGGGCTCGAACACTGAAGCTTTCTTT.

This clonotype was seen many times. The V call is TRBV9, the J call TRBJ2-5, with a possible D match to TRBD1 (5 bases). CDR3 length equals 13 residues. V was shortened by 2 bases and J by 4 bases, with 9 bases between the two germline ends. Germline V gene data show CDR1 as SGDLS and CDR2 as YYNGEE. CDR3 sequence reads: CASSVDTRETQYF. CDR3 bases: TGTGCCAGCAGCGTGGACACCCGAGAGACCCAGTACTTC. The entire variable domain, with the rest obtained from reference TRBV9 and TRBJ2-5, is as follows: DSGVTQTPKHLITATGQRVTLRCSPRSGDLSVYWYQQSLDQGLQFLIQYYNGEERAKGNILERFSAQQFPDLHSELNLSSLELGDSALYFCASSVDTRETQYFGPGTRLLVL.

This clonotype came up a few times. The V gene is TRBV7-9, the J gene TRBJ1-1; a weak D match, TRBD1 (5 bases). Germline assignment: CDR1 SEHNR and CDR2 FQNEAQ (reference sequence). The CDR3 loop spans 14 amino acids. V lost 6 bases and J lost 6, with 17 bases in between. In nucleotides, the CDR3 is TGTGCCAGCAGTCTGGGGGGGTCCGGGTCTGAAGCTTTCTTT. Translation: CASSLGGSGSEAFF.

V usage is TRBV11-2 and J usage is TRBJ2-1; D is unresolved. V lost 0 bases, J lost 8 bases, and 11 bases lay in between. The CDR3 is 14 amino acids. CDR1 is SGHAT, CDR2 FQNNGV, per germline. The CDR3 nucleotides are TGTGCCAGCAGCTTAGATCAGTTGGGCGATGAGCAGTTCTTC. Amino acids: CASSLDQLGDEQFF.

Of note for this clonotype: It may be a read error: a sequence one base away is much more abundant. CDR3 bases: TGTGCCAGCAGCTCGAGGGCAGGGGGCATGGATACGCAGTATTTT. Protein product: CASSSRAGGMDTQYF. The chain has TRBV7-9 and TRBJ2-3; 8 nucleotides agree with TRBD1. Germline V CDR1 and CDR2: SEHNR, FQNEAQ (reference sequence). The CDR3 loop spans 15 amino acids. The V segment lost 4 bases and the J segment 6 bases; nucleotides outside the gene matches: 9.

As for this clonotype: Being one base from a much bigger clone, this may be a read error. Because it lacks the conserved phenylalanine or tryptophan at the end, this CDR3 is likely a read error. The DNA for the CDR3 is TGCAGTGCCACGCTACGGAGCGGGGCCTACGAGCAGTACATC. Amino acid sequence: CSATLRSGAYEQYI. The V and J genes are TRBV20-1 and TRBJ2-7; the match to TRBD2 covers 7 bases. This CDR3 is built from 14 residues. Germline V gives CDR1 DFQATT, CDR2 SNEGSKA (reference sequence). Trimming removed 6 bases from V and 2 bases from J; junction bases left unmatched: 10.

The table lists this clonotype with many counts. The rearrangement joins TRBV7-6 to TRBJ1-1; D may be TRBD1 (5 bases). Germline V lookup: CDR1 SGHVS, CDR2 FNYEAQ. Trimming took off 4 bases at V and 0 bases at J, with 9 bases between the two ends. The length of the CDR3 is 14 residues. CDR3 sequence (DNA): TGTGCCAGCAGCTCCGGGACGCTGAACACTGAAGCTTTCTTT. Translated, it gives CASSSGTLNTEAFF.

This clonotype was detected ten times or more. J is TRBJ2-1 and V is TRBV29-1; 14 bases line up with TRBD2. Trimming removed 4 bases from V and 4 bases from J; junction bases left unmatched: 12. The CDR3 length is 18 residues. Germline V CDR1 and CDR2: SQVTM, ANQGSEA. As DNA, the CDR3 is TGCAGCGTTGGTCTGTCTCGAGGACTAGCGGGGGGATACAATGAGCAGTTCTTC. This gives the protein CSVGLSRGLAGGYNEQFF.

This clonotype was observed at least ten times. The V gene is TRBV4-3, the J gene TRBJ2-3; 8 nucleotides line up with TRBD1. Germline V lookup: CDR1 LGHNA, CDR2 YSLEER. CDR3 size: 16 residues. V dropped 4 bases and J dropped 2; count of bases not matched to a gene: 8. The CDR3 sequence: CASSPSRTGITDTQYF. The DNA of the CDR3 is TGCGCCAGCAGCCCGTCCAGGACAGGGATCACAGATACGCAGTATTTT.

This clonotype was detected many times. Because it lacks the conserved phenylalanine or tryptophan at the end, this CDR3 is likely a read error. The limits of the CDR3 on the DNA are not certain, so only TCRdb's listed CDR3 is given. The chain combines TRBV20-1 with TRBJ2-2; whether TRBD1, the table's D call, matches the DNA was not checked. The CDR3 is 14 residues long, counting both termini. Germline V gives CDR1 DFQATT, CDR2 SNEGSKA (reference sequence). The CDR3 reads CSARGGTAGERLRI.

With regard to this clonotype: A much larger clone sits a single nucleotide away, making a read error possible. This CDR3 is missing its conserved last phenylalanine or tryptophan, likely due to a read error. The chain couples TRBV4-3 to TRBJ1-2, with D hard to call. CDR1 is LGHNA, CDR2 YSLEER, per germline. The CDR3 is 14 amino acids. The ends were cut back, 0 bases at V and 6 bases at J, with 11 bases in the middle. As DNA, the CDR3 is TGCGCCAGCAGCCAAGACGCGGGGAGAAATGGCTACACCCTC. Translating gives CASSQDAGRNGYTL.

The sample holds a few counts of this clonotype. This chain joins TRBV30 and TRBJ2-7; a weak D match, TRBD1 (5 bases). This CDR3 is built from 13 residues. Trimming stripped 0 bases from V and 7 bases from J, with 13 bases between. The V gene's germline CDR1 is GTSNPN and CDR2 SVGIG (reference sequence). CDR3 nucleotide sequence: TGTGCCTGGAGTGTCCACAGGTTGGATGAGCAGTACTTC. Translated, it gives CAWSVHRLDEQYF.

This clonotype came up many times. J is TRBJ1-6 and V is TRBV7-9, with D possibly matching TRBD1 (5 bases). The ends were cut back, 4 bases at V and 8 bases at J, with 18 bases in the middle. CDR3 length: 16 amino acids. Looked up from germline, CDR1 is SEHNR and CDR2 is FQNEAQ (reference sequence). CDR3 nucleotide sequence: TGTGCCAGCAGCTCTCTATCCGGGACCGGTCATTCACCCCTCCACTTT. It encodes CASSSLSGTGHSPLHF.

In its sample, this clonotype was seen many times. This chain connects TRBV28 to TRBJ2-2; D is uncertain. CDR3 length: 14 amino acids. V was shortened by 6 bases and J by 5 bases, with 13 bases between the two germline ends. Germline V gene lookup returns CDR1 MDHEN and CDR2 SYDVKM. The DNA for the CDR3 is TGTGCCAGCAGCAAGGGTCGGCGGACCGGGGAGCTGTTTTTT. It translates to CASSKGRRTGELFF.

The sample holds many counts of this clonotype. This CDR3 reads CASSPGTENYEQYF. The CDR3 nucleotides read TGTGCCAGTAGCCCCGGGACAGAAAACTACGAGCAGTACTTC. The gene calls are TRBV19 and TRBJ2-7; 7 nucleotides align to TRBD1. CDR1 is LNHDA and CDR2 is SQIVND in the germline V gene (reference sequence). Losses at the gene ends were 6 bases for V and 3 bases for J; bases not matched to a gene: 8. This CDR3 is 14 amino acids long. Based on the CDR3 plus reference TRBV19 and TRBJ2-7, the full variable domain is DGGITQSPKYLFRKEGQNVTLSCEQNLNHDAMYWYRQDPGQGLRLIYYSQIVNDFQKGDIAEGYSVSREKKESFPLTVTSAQKNPTAFYLCASSPGTENYEQYFGPGTRLTVT.

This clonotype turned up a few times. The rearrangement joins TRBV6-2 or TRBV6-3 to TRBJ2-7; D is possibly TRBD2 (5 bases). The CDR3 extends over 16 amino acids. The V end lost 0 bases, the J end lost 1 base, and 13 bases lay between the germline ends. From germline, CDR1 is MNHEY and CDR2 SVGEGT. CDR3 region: CASSYSRTETSYEQYF. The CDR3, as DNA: TGTGCCAGCAGTTACTCGAGGACTGAAACTTCCTACGAGCAGTACTTC.

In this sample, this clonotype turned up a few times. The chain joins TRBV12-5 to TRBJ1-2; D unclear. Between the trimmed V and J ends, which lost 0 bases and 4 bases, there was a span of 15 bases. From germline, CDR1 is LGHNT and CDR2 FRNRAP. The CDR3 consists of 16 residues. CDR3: CASGLVRRQYAYGYTF. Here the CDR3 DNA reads TGTGCTAGTGGTTTGGTACGGAGGCAGTACGCCTATGGCTACACCTTC.

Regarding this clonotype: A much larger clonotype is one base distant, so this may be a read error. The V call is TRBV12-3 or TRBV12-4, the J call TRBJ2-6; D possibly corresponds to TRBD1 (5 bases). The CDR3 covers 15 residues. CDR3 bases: TGTGCCAGCAGTTTGCCCGCCTCTGGGGCCAACGTCCAGACTTTC. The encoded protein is CASSLPASGANVQTF.

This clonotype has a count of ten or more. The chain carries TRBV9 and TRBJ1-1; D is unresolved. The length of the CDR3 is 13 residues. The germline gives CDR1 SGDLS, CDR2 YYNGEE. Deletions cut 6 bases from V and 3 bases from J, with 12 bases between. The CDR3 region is CASTNPPDTEAFF. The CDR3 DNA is TGTGCCAGCACCAACCCACCCGACACTGAAGCTTTCTTT.

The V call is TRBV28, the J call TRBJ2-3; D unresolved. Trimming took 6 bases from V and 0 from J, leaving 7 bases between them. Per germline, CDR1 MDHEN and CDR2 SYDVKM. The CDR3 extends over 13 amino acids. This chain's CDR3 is CASRALSTDTQYF. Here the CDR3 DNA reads TGTGCCAGCAGGGCTCTAAGCACAGATACGCAGTATTTT.

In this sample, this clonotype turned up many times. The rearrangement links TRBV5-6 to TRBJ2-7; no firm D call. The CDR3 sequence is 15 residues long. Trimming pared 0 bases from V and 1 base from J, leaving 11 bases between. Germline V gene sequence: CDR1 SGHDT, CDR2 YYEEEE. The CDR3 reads CASSLGDPWSYEQYF. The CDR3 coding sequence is TGTGCCAGCAGCTTGGGGGATCCATGGTCCTACGAGCAGTACTTC.

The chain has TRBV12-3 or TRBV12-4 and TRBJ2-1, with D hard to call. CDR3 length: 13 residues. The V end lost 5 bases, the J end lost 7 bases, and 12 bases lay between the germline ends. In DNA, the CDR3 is TGTGCCAGCAGTCCAAATAATCCGAATGAGCAGTTCTTC. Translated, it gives CASSPNNPNEQFF.

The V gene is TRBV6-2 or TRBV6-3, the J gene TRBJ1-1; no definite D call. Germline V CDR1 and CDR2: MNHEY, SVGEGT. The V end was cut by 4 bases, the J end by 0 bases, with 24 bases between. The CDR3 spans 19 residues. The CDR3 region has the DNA TGTGCCAGCAGTTCTCTAAGGCCTCCGAACAGCTACATGAACACTGAAGCTTTCTTT. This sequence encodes CASSSLRPPNSYMNTEAFF.

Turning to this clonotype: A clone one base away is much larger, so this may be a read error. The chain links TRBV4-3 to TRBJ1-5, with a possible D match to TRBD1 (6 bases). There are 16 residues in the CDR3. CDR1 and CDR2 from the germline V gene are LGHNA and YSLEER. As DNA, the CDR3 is TGCGCCCGCAGCCAAGATTCTTCAGGGGGCAATCAGCCCCAGCATTTT. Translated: CARSQDSSGGNQPQHF.

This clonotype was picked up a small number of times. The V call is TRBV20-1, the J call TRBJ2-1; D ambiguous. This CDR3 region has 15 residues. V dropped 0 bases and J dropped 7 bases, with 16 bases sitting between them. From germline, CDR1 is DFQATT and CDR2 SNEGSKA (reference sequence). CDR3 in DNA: TGCAGTGCTAGAGATCTACAGATGCCTAGGAATGAGCAGTTCTTC. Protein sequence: CSARDLQMPRNEQFF.

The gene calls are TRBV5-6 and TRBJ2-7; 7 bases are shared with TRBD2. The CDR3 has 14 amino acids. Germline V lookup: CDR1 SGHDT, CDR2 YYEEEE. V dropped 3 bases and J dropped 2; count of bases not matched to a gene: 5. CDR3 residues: CASSWDYRPYEQYF. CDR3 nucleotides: TGTGCCAGCAGCTGGGACTACAGACCCTACGAGCAGTACTTC.

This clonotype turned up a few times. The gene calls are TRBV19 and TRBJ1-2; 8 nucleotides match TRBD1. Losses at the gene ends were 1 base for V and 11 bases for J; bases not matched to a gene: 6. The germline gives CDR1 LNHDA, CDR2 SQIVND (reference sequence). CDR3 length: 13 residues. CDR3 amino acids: CASSIAGTGSYTF. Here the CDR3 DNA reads TGTGCCAGTAGTATAGCCGGGACAGGCTCGTACACCTTC.

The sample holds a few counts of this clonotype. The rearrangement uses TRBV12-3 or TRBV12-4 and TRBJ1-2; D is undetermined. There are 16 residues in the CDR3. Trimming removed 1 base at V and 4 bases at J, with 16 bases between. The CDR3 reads CASSLGQNLLSYGYTF. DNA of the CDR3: TGTGCCAGCAGTTTAGGGCAGAATCTTCTCTCCTATGGCTACACCTTC.

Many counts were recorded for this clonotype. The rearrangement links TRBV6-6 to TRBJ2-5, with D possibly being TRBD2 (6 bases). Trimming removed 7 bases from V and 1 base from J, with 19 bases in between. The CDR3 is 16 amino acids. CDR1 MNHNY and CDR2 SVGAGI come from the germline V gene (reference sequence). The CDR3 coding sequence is TGTGCCAGCAAAGGCCGGGAGCTTTGGACCCAAGAGACCCAGTACTTC. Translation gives CASKGRELWTQETQYF.